What follows are 24 T cell receptor beta chains derived from one specimen sequenced in a study of cytomegalovirus exposure and HLA in healthy donors. The PCR contained 60 Vbeta and 13 Jbeta primers. Here immunoSEQ multiplex PCR was the method, and the copy in TCRdb shows in-frame clones only, minus some. The data hold over 100,000 clones, with approximately 82% observed a single time. The sequenced material came from PBMCs. These receptors were taken from a young woman in good health and CMV-seropositive.

To note about this clone: Additional DNA sequences in this sample encode the identical CDR3. This rearrangement joins TRBV5-1 to TRBJ2-3; D is unclear. The CDR3 extends over 15 amino acids. V lost 8 bases and J lost 2, with 18 bases in between. CDR1 and CDR2 (germline): SGHRS, YFSETQ. CDR3 region: CASTPSRPSTDTQYF. The DNA for the CDR3 is TGCGCCAGTACCCCGAGCAGGCCTTCCACAGATACGCAGTATTTT. The entire variable domain, with the rest obtained from reference TRBV5-1 and TRBJ2-3, is as follows: KAGVTQTPRYLIKTRGQQVTLSCSPISGHRSVSWYQQTPGQGLQFLFEYFSETQRNKGNFPGRFSGRQFSNSRSEMNVSTLELGDSALYLCASTPSRPSTDTQYFGPGTRLTVL.

The chain links TRBV9 to TRBJ2-7; TRBD1 aligns across 9 bases. Looked up from germline, CDR1 is SGDLS and CDR2 is YYNGEE. The CDR3 runs 13 residues. Germline trimming cut 3 bases from V and 5 bases from J; bases unmatched to any gene: 3. CDR3 amino acids: CASSDGTGNEQYF. The CDR3 nucleotides are TGTGCCAGCAGCGACGGGACAGGGAACGAGCAGTACTTC. The whole variable domain, filled in from reference TRBV9 and TRBJ2-7, reads DSGVTQTPKHLITATGQRVTLRCSPRSGDLSVYWYQQSLDQGLQFLIQYYNGEERAKGNILERFSAQQFPDLHSELNLSSLELGDSALYFCASSDGTGNEQYFGPGTRLTVT.

This clone was found once. DNA for the CDR3: TGTGCCAGCAGCCCAGGGGACCTCTACAATGAGCAGTTCTTC. Protein sequence: CASSPGDLYNEQFF. The chain links TRBV7-9 to TRBJ2-1, with TRBD1 as a possible D gene (6 bases). This CDR3 has 14 amino acids. Trimming removed 5 bases from V and 3 bases from J, with 11 bases in between. CDR1 SEHNR and CDR2 FQNEAQ come from the germline V gene (reference sequence).

The chain is built from TRBV7-2 and TRBJ2-7; possibly TRBD1 for D (5 bases). Germline loops: CDR1 SGHTA, CDR2 FQGNSA. V lost 1 base and J 9 bases, leaving 7 bases between the germline ends. This CDR3 has 11 amino acids. Here the CDR3 DNA reads TGTGCCAGCAGCTTAGGGGGCCCGCAGTACTTC. This encodes CASSLGGPQYF.

Written as DNA, the CDR3 is TGTGCCAGCAGCCAAGACACCTCCGCGGATGGCGAGCAGTACTTC. This gives the protein CASSQDTSADGEQYF. The gene calls are TRBV4-2 and TRBJ2-7; D not resolved. V shed 0 bases and J shed 6 bases, with 15 bases lying between them. CDR1 LGHNA and CDR2 YNFKEQ come from the germline V gene. The CDR3 has 15 amino acids.

The chain combines TRBV6-1 with TRBJ1-5; D ambiguous. V was clipped by 1 base and J by 0 bases, with 10 bases between them. Germline assignment: CDR1 MNHNS and CDR2 SASEGT. The CDR3 length is 16 residues. The CDR3 spells CASSEDSPYSNQPQHF. DNA of the CDR3: TGTGCCAGCAGTGAAGACAGTCCTTATAGCAATCAGCCCCAGCATTTT.

Concerning this clone itself: An end of the junction differs from the germline gene, which may be a read error. This CDR3 is also generated by other DNA sequences in the sample. The V and J genes are TRBV5-1 and TRBJ2-3; D gene unclear. The CDR3 is made up of 12 amino acids. Germline V lookup: CDR1 SGHRS, CDR2 YFSETQ. The CDR3 protein is CASSFHTDTQYF. In nucleotides, the CDR3 is TGCGCCAGCAGCTTTCACACAGATACGCAATATTTT.

This clone was seen a few times. The J gene is TRBJ2-1, the V gene TRBV25-1; TRBD1 is a possible D gene (6 bases). Germline-derived CDR1 and CDR2 are MGHDK and SYGVNS. This CDR3 contains 13 residues. Trimming stripped 7 bases from V and 4 bases from J, with 11 bases between. CDR3 residues: CASTDRRYNEQFF. CDR3 bases: TGTGCCAGCACCGACAGGCGTTACAATGAGCAGTTCTTC.

The chain employs TRBV25-1 and TRBJ1-3; D gene unclear. CDR3 length: 15 amino acids. The germline V gene has CDR1 MGHDK and CDR2 SYGVNS. V lost 4 bases and J lost 9, with 19 bases in between. This CDR3 reads CASSGQEGYGITIYF. DNA for the CDR3: TGTGCCAGCAGTGGCCAAGAGGGTTACGGGATCACCATATATTTT.

The chain employs TRBV5-6 and TRBJ2-3; 12 bases map to TRBD2. The CDR3 consists of 17 residues. Per germline, CDR1 SGHDT and CDR2 YYEEEE. After removal of 4 bases from V and 0 bases from J, the junction contained 6 bases not matched to a gene. CDR3: CASSPILAGGSTDTQYF. The CDR3 region has the DNA TGTGCCAGCAGCCCTATACTAGCGGGGGGAAGCACAGATACGCAGTATTTT.

The gene calls are TRBV13 and TRBJ2-2, with 11 bases lining up with TRBD2. The V gene's germline CDR1 is PRHDT and CDR2 FYEKMQ (reference sequence). V lost 2 bases to trimming and J lost 4 bases; unmatched junction nucleotides: 3. The CDR3 loop spans 16 amino acids. This chain's CDR3 is CASSLRLAGPTGELFF. In DNA form, the CDR3 reads TGTGCCAGCAGCTTAAGACTAGCGGGACCCACCGGGGAGCTGTTTTTT.

The chain has TRBV18 and TRBJ1-5, with no clear D. The CDR3 totals 13 residues. Germline CDR1 reads KGHSH; CDR2 reads LQKENI. V was pared by 2 bases and J by 9 bases, with 11 bases between. CDR3 amino acids: CASSPSEVGPQHF. The CDR3 nucleotides are TGTGCCAGCTCACCATCGGAGGTTGGGCCCCAGCATTTT.

This chain connects TRBV28 to TRBJ1-1; 7 bases map to TRBD1. V trimming: 6 bases; J trimming: 6 bases; junction bases outside the gene matches: 10. Germline lookup yields CDR1 MDHEN and CDR2 SYDVKM. This CDR3 contains 14 residues. The chain's CDR3 is CASSYLGGAAEAFF. CDR3 coding DNA: TGTGCCAGCAGCTACCTAGGGGGCGCGGCTGAAGCTTTCTTT. Full variable domain (remainder filled in from reference TRBV28 and TRBJ1-1): DVKVTQSSRYLVKRTGEKVFLECVQDMDHENMFWYRQDPGLGLRLIYFSYDVKMKEKGDIPEGYSVSREKKERFSLILESASTNQTSMYLCASSYLGGAAEAFFGQGTRLTVV.

V is TRBV25-1 and J is TRBJ2-7; 12 bases map to TRBD1. Germline loops: CDR1 MGHDK, CDR2 SYGVNS. The CDR3 covers 15 residues. V lost 7 bases to trimming and J lost 4 bases; unmatched junction nucleotides: 8. The CDR3 nucleotides read TGTGCCAGCACGGGGACAGGGGGCGCCTCGTACGAGCAGTACTTC. It translates to CASTGTGGASYEQYF.

This clone was detected once. The J gene is TRBJ2-7, the V gene TRBV7-2; 11 bases are shared with TRBD2. Germline values: CDR1 SGHTA, CDR2 FQGNSA. J was trimmed by 2 bases and V by 5 bases; bases with no gene match: 8. CDR3 length: 16 amino acids. The CDR3 DNA sequence: TGTGCCAGCAGCATCAGCCTAGCGGGGGGCACCTACGAGCAGTACTTC. Protein sequence: CASSISLAGGTYEQYF.

The V and J genes are TRBV5-1 and TRBJ2-3; possible D gene TRBD2, 5 bases. The germline CDR1 and CDR2 sequences are SGHRS and YFSETQ. This CDR3 spans 13 amino acids. V gave up 5 bases and J gave up 2 bases, with 9 bases separating them. CDR3 DNA sequence: TGCGCCAGCAGGGAGGACGCCACAGATACGCAGTATTTT. The encoded protein is CASREDATDTQYF.

This clone was seen a few times. The genes are TRBV5-1 and TRBJ1-1; unclear D gene. CDR1 is SGHRS, CDR2 YFSETQ, per germline. This CDR3 is 14 amino acids long. Trimming took off 2 bases at V and 3 bases at J, with 11 bases between the two ends. The CDR3 loop is CASSFNGVDTEAFF. In DNA form, the CDR3 reads TGCGCCAGCAGCTTTAACGGAGTTGACACTGAAGCTTTCTTT.

The V and J genes are TRBV19 and TRBJ2-7; weak D call: TRBD1 (6 bases). Germline V CDR1 and CDR2: LNHDA, SQIVND (reference sequence). Trimming stripped 2 bases from V and 7 bases from J, with 12 bases between. This CDR3 spans 13 amino acids. The CDR3, as DNA: TGTGCCAGTAGTATAAGAAACAGGGTTGAGCAGTACTTC. This codes for CASSIRNRVEQYF.

The V gene is TRBV5-1, the J gene TRBJ2-3; tentatively, D is TRBD1 (6 bases). Trimming took 0 bases from V and 0 from J, leaving 17 bases between them. This CDR3 comprises 18 residues. Per germline, CDR1 SGHRS and CDR2 YFSETQ. This CDR3 is CASSLVAGAIVSTDTQYF. Written as DNA, the CDR3 is TGCGCCAGCAGCTTGGTTGCAGGGGCTATTGTTAGCACAGATACGCAGTATTTT.

The count of this clone is one. This sequence joins TRBV28 and TRBJ1-2; 8 positions agree with TRBD1. Unmatched junction bases numbered 10, after V lost 1 base and J lost 6 bases. The CDR3 covers 16 residues. The V gene's germline CDR1 is MDHEN and CDR2 SYDVKM. This CDR3 reads CASSLLLADRDHGYTF. In DNA, the CDR3 is TGTGCCAGCAGTTTATTGCTAGCGGACAGGGACCATGGCTACACCTTC.

The CDR3 DNA reads TGCGCCAGCAGCCAAGATGGGACAGGGGGATATGAAAAACTGTTTTTT. Its protein product is CASSQDGTGGYEKLFF. The genes are TRBV4-1 and TRBJ1-4; 11 nucleotides line up with TRBD1. V shed 0 bases and J 6 bases; nucleotides not matched to a gene: 3. This CDR3 region has 16 residues. Germline CDR1 MGHRA, CDR2 YSYEKL.

The chain joins TRBV9 to TRBJ2-5; TRBD2 is a possible D gene (7 bases). Germline CDR1 SGDLS, CDR2 YYNGEE. CDR3 length: 15 residues. The germline V and J ends were trimmed by 4 bases and 5 bases, with 18 bases remaining between them. CDR3: CASSSRGGRQETQYF. The CDR3 nucleotides are TGTGCCAGCAGCTCTAGGGGGGGGCGACAGGAGACCCAGTACTTC.

The V call is TRBV5-1, the J call TRBJ1-6; TRBD1 might be the D (6 bases). Germline V lookup: CDR1 SGHRS, CDR2 YFSETQ. Trimming removed 1 base from V and 10 bases from J, with 12 bases in between. The CDR3 length is 14 residues. Here the CDR3 DNA reads TGCGCCAGCAGCTTGACCAGGGGTGGCTCACCCCTCCACTTT. The encoded protein is CASSLTRGGSPLHF.

The V gene is TRBV14, the J gene TRBJ1-1; D is ambiguous. V lost 0 bases, J lost 6 bases, and 23 bases lay in between. The CDR3 covers 18 residues. CDR1 and CDR2 from the germline V gene are SGHDN and FVKESK. The DNA for the CDR3 is TGTGCCAGCAGCCAAGATGCACCCTCGTTTGACTCTGTCGCTGAAGCTTTCTTT. Protein product: CASSQDAPSFDSVAEAFF.